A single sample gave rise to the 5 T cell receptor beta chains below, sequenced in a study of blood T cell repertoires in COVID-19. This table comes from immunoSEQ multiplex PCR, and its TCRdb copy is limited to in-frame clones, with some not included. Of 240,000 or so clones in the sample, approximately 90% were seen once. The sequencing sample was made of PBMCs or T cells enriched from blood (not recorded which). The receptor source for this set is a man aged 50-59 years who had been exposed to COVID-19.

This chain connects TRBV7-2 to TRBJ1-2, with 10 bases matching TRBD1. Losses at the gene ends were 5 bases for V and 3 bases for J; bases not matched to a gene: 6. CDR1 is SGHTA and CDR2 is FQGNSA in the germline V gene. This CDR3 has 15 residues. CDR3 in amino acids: CASSTRTGGDYGYTF. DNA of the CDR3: TGTGCCAGCAGCACCCGGACAGGGGGGGACTATGGCTACACCTTC.

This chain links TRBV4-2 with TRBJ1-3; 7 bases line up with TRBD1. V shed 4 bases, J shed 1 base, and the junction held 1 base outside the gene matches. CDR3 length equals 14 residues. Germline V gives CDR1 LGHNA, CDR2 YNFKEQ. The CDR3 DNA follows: TGTGCCAGCAGCCCACAGGGGTCTGGAAACACCATATATTTT. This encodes CASSPQGSGNTIYF.

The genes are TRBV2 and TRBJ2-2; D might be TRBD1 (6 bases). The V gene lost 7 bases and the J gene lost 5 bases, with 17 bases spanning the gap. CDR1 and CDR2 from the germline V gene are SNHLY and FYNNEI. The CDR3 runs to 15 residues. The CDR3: CASTKGYRETGELFF. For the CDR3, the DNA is TGTGCCAGCACAAAAGGGTACAGGGAGACCGGGGAGCTGTTTTTT. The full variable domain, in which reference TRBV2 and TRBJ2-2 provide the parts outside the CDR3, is EPEVTQTPSHQVTQMGQEVILRCVPISNHLYFYWYRQILGQKVEFLVSFYNNEISEKSEIFDDQFSVERPDGSNFTLKIRSTKLEDSAMYFCASTKGYRETGELFFGEGSRLTVL.

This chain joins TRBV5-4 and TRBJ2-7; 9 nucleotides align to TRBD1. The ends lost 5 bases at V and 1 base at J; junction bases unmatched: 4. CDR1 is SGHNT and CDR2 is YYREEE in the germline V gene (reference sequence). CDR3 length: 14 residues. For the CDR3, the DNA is TGTGCCAGCAGGCAACAGGGGGCTTCCTACGAGCAGTACTTC. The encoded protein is CASRQQGASYEQYF. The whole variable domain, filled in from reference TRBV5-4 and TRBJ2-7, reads ETGVTQSPTHLIKTRGQQVTLRCSSQSGHNTVSWYQQALGQGPQFIFQYYREEENGRGNFPPRFSGLQFPNYSSELNVNALELDDSALYLCASRQQGASYEQYFGPGTRLTVT.

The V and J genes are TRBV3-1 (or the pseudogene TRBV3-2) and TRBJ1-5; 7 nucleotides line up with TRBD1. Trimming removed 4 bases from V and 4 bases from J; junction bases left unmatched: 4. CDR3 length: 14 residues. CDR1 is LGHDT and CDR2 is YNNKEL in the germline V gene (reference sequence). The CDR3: CASSLGQENQPQHF. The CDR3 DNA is TGTGCCAGCAGCCTAGGACAGGAAAATCAGCCCCAGCATTTT.